This T cell receptor beta chain emerged from a study of shared clonotypes between healthy human individuals. In the original workflow: ImmunoSEQ output lacked quality scores and full-length reads, limiting matched filtering. The protocol was immunoSEQ multiplex PCR, while the TCRdb copy is restricted to in-frame clones and leaves out a portion. Clonal size and the V and J genes are those of that table, whereas D and trimming came from the DNA. The sample yields 300,000 or so clones, around 72% seen once. The sequence was collected from a man aged 25-45 years in good health. Material: memory CD4+ T cells sorted from blood. Regarding subset: CD45RA-negative fraction.

This CDR3 reads CASSVGAAGNTEAFF. The CDR3 DNA reads as TGTGCCAGCAGCGTAGGGGCCGCCGGTAACACTGAAGCTTTCTTT. The gene calls are TRBV9 and TRBJ1-1, with no clear D. The CDR3 has 15 residues. The V end lost 0 bases, the J end lost 2 bases, and 11 bases lay between the germline ends. CDR1 is SGDLS, CDR2 YYNGEE, per germline.